This T cell receptor (beta chain) derives from a study of OX40 agonist ivuxolimab in advanced cancers. A single count supports this clone. Germline V gene sequence: CDR1 LNHNV, CDR2 YYDKDF (reference sequence). The CDR3 runs to 17 residues. Trimming removed 11 bases at V and 7 bases at J, with 30 bases between. Produced via immunoSEQ multiplex PCR; TCRdb's table is partial and in-frame only. The sample has around 25,000 clones, roughly four fifths seen once. The material sequenced was CD4+ or CD8+ T cells sorted from blood, taken in a trial of the OX40 agonist ivuxolimab. The sequence came from an adult with an advanced solid tumor such as melanoma, head and neck, liver or kidney cancer. The chain uses TRBV15 and TRBJ2-1, with D possibly being TRBD2 (9 bases). CDR3 sequence: CASRQGRGGGARNEQFF. CDR3 nucleotide sequence: TGTGCCTCCCGACAGGGGCGAGGCGGGGGGGCAAGGAATGAGCAGTTCTTC.